This T cell receptor (beta chain) came from a study of control samples from healthy donors and cancer patients. The assay was immunoSEQ multiplex PCR, and TCRdb's table has in-frame clones only and misses some. This repertoire shows about 82,000 clones, about 87% found once; its top ten account for 15% to 25%. Germline-derived CDR1 and CDR2 are SGHRS and YFSETQ. This CDR3 has 14 amino acids. The V gene end was trimmed by 4 bases and the J gene end by 8 bases; junction bases not matched to a gene: 8. The gene calls are TRBV5-1 and TRBJ1-4; 7 nucleotides agree with TRBD1. The specimen was blood. This sequence was found in a man aged 50-60 years in good health. The CDR3 sequence is CASSQGQREEKLFF. The CDR3, as DNA: TGCGCCAGCAGCCAGGGACAGAGGGAAGAAAAACTGTTTTTT.